Ten or more counts support the clone carrying this T cell receptor (beta chain). The CDR3 has 14 amino acids. Looked up from germline, CDR1 is MNHEY and CDR2 is SMNVEV (reference sequence). V lost 7 bases and J 4 bases, leaving 14 bases between the germline ends. This record belongs to a study of T cells in localized non-small cell lung cancer. Measured with immunoSEQ multiplex PCR; TCRdb has only the in-frame clones, and not every one. The sample lists 90,000 or so clones, roughly 86% occurring once. The sample consisted of peripheral blood, taken before any cancer treatment. This TCR was sampled from a man between 40 and 69 years old with stage I squamous cell lung carcinoma. V usage is TRBV27 and J usage is TRBJ1-3; D is perhaps TRBD1 (6 bases). This chain's CDR3 is CASKEGGSGNTIYF. The DNA of the CDR3 is TGTGCCAGCAAAGAGGGGGGGTCCGGAAACACCATATATTTT.